This T cell receptor beta chain was captured by sequencing in a study of control samples from healthy donors and cancer patients (TCRdb year 2020). V is shortened by 2 bases, J by 3 bases, and the region joining them spans 23 bases. From its cysteine to its phenylalanine, the CDR3 spans 19 amino acids. The only DNA kept is the CDR3, 57 bases in frame from the first base. The germline V gene specifies LGHNA as CDR1 and YNFKEQ as CDR2. In regard to this clone: Its antigen is not yet known. No base-level quality is on record; no much larger clone is a single base apart.

The protocol used for the library was the immunoSEQ multiplex PCR assay. The immuneACCESS repertoire file appears here via TCRdb, limited to in-frame rearrangements. These files lack a portion of the clones; in checked studies, under half of the deficit traces to unresolved V genes, and the cause of the others is not known. In all, the sample holds about 190,000 clones, and about 89% of those were seen once. The ten largest clones represent about 2% of the sample. The TCR comes from a man aged 25 to 40 in good health. The sequencing sample was made of blood. The rearrangement joined TRBV4-2 to TRBJ1-3; TRBD1 is possibly the D segment (6 matching bases). The DNA sequence is as follows: TGTGCCAGCAGCCAACCCAACGGGGCAGGCAGGGGCAGTGGAAACACCATATATTTT. The encoded protein is CASSQPNGAGRGSGNTIYF.